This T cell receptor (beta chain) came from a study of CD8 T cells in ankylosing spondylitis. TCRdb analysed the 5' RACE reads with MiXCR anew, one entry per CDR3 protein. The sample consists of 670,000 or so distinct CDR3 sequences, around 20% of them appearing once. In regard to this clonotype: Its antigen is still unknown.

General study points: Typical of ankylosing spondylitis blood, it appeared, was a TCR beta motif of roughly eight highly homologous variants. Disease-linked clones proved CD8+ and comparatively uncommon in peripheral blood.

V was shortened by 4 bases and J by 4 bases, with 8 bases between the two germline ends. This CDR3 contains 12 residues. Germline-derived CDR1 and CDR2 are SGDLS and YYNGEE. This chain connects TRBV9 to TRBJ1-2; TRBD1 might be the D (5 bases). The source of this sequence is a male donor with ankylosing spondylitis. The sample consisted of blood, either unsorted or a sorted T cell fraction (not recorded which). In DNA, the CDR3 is TGTGCCAGCAGCTACGACAGCTATGGCTACACCTTC. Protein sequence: CASSYDSYGYTF.